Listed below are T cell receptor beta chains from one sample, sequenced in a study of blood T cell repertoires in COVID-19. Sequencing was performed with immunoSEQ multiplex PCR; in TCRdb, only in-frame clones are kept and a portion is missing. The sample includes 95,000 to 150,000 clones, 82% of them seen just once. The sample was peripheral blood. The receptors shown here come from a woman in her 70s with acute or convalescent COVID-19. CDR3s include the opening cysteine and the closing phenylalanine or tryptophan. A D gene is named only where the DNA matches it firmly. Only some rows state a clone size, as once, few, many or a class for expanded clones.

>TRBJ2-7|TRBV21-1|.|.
TGTGCCAGCAGCATCGGGCCAGGGTCTCACTACGAGCAGTACTTC
CASSIGPGSHYEQYF
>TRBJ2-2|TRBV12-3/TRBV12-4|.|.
TGTGCCAGCAGTTTACAGGGTGCCGGGGAGCTGTTTTTT
CASSLQGAGELFF
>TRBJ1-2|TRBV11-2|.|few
TGTGCCAGCAGCTTAGTGGCGGGGAATGGCTACACCTTC
CASSLVAGNGYTF
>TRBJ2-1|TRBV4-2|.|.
TGTGCCAGCAGCCGTTCCGAGCGGGACAATGAGCAGTTCTTC
CASSRSERDNEQFF
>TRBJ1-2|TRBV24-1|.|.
TGTGCCACCAGTGTTTCCGACTATGGCTACACCTTC
CATSVSDYGYTF
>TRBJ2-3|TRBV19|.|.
TGTGCCAGTAGTATCGGGATTGGCACAGATACGCAGTATTTT
CASSIGIGTDTQYF
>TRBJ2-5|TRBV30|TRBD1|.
TGTGCCTGGAGTCCCGGACAGGGAAAATCAGAGACCCAGTACTTC
CAWSPGQGKSETQYF
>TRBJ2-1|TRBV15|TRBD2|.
TGTGCCACCAGCGGAACTAGCGGGACGGAGCAGTTCTTC
CATSGTSGTEQFF
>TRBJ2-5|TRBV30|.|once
TGTGCCTGGAGTGTTTCGGAGACCCAGTACTTC
CAWSVSETQYF
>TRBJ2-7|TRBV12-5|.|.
TGTGCTAGTGCCCTCTACGAGCAGTACTTC
CASALYEQYF
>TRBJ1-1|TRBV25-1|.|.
TGTGCCAGCAACCTCCGGACCCGAGGGACTGAAGCTTTCTTT
CASNLRTRGTEAFF
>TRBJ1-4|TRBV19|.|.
TGTGCCAGTAGTACAGGGAATGGTAATGAAAAACTGTTTTTT
CASSTGNGNEKLFF
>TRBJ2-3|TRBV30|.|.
TGTGCCTGGGGACTCACAGATACGCAGTATTTT
CAWGLTDTQYF
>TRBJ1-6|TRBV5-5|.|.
TGTGCCAGCAGCTTGTTGGCGACAGTTAATTCACCCCTCCACTTT
CASSLLATVNSPLHF
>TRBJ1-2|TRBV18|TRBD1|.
TGTGCCAGCTCACCACGACAGGGGAAATCAGGGGGCTACACCTTC
CASSPRQGKSGGYTF
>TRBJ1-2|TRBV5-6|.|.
TGTGCCAGCAGACTTAATGCTAGGGGCTACACCTTC
CASRLNARGYTF
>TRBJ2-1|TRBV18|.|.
TGTGCCAGCTCCCCGGGCGGGGAGTACAATGAGCAGTTCTTC
CASSPGGEYNEQFF
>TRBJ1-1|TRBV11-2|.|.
TGTGCCAGCAGCCCGGGCTGGGGAGACACTGAAGCTTTCTTT
CASSPGWGDTEAFF
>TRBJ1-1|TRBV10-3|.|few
TGTGCCATCAGTGAGTCAACGCTAAGGAGGACAGCAGTAAACACTGAAGCTTTCTTT
CAISESTLRRTAVNTEAFF
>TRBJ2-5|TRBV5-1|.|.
TGCGCCAGCAGCTTGGAGAGGCCCGGCGGGGAGACCCAGTACTTC
CASSLERPGGETQYF
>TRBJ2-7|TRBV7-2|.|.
TGTGCCAGCAGCCCTATGTCCGTACTAATCTACGAGCAGTACTTC
CASSPMSVLIYEQYF
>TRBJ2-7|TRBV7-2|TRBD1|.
TGTGCCAGCAGCTTAGCTGTGGACAGGGGCTACGAGCAGTACTTC
CASSLAVDRGYEQYF
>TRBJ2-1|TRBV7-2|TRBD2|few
TGTGCCAGCAGCCCCGGGACTAACAATGAGCAGTTCTTC
CASSPGTNNEQFF
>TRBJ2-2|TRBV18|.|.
TGTGCCAGCTCACCGAGCCAACAGAGCACCGGGGAGCTGTTTTTT
CASSPSQQSTGELFF
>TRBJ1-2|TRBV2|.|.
TGTGCCAGCACGGGGAACTATGGCTACACCTTC
CASTGNYGYTF
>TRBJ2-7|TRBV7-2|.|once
TGTGCCAGCAGCTTCGGGGTAGCCTACGAGCAGTACTTC
CASSFGVAYEQYF
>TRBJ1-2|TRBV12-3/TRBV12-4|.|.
TGTGCCAGCAGTCAAGACAGTCGCTATGGCTACACCTTC
CASSQDSRYGYTF
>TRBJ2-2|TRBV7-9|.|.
TGTGCCAGCAGCTTGGGCAGGGACACCGGGGAGCTGTTTTTT
CASSLGRDTGELFF
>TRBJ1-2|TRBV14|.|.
TGTGCCAGCAGCCAAGATCGGCGGGGTGGTGGCTACACCTTC
CASSQDRRGGGYTF
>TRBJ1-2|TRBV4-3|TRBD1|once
TGCGCCAGCAGAGGGGACAGGGTAGTCTCTGGCTACACCTTC
CASRGDRVVSGYTF
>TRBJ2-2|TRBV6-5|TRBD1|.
TGTGCCAGCAGTAGAAGGGGGCTGGCCGGGGAGCTGTTTTTT
CASSRRGLAGELFF
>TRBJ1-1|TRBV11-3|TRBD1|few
TGTGCCAGCAGTTCAGGACAGGGCCAGAACACTGAAGCTTTCTTT
CASSSGQGQNTEAFF
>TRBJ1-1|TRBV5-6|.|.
TGTGCCAGCAGCTTGGGAACCATGCGAAAAGCTTTCTTT
CASSLGTMRKAFF
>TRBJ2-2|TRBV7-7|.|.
TGTGCCAGCAGGACTACAGAGAACACCGGGGAGCTGTTTTTT
CASRTTENTGELFF
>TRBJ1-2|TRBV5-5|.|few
TGTGCCAGCAGCTTGGACAGAGCTAACTATGGCTACACCTTC
CASSLDRANYGYTF
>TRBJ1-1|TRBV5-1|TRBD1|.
TGCGCCAGCAGCTTGGAGGGGGCGTTGAGGGCTTTCTTT
CASSLEGALRAFF